This T cell receptor beta chain was sequenced for a study of blood T cells in healthy people across ages. General study points: Significant beta diversity loss was already apparent by age approximately 37, declining roughly linearly.

Each of the donors had roughly 10 milliliters of peripheral blood drawn into EDTA-treated Vacutainer tubes. Extraction yielded at least 6 micrograms of total RNA per sample. The use of a sample-barcoded 5' primer and a J-beta primer mix characterized a second PCR of about 7 to 12 cycles. Tags on each cDNA molecule came from a template-switch adaptor with 12 random nucleotides. One entry per CDR3 protein, called by TCRdb with MiXCR from the 5' RACE reads. The profile shows around 870,000 distinct CDR3 sequences, 29% of them singletons. On this clonotype: Its specificity is not known. This clone may be a read error of a much larger clone one base away.

The CDR3 contains 13 residues. CDR1 and CDR2 from the germline V gene are SGHRS and YFSETQ. The sequence came from an elderly woman in good health. The sequenced sample consisted of blood. The chain is built from TRBV5-1 and TRBJ2-5, with D unclear. DNA for the CDR3: TGCGCCAGCAGCTTGGAACAGATAGAGACCCGGTACTTC. It is translated as CASSLEQIETRYF.